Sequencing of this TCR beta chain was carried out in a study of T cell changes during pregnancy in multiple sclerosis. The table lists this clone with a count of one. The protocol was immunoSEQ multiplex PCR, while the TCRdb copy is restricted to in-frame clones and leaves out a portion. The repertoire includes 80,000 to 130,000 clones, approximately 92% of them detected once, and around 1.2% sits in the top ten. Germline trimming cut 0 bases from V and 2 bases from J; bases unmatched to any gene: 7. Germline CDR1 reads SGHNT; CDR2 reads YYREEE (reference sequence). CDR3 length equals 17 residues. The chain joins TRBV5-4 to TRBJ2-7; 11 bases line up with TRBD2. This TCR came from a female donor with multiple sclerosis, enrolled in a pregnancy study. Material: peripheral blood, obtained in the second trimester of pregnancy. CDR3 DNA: TGTGCCAGCAGCTTGGCCCCTAGCGGGAGGAGCGCCTACGAGCAGTACTTC. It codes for CASSLAPSGRSAYEQYF.